Following are 10 T cell receptor beta chains from one sample sequenced in a study of radiotherapy plus CTLA-4 blockade in lung cancer. Only in-frame clones appear in the TCRdb table, and some are missing; sequencing was by immunoSEQ multiplex PCR. The sample has around 90,000 clones, around 86% seen once. The sample consisted of peripheral blood, taken from a patient treated with radiotherapy plus ipilimumab. The receptors here all came from a human donor with non-small cell lung cancer that progressed on radiotherapy plus ipilimumab.

This chain uses TRBV4-1 with TRBJ2-2; 8 nucleotides line up with TRBD1. The CDR3 has 15 residues. V lost 4 bases to trimming and J lost 4 bases; unmatched junction nucleotides: 5. Looked up from germline, CDR1 is MGHRA and CDR2 is YSYEKL. CDR3 DNA sequence: TGCGCCAGCAGCCCGACAGGGGTGGGCACCGGGGAGCTGTTTTTT. This codes for CASSPTGVGTGELFF.

In this sample, this clone turned up once. CDR3 nucleotides: TGTGCCAGCAGCTTAACCAACACCATATATTTT. It is translated as CASSLTNTIYF. The chain recombines TRBV7-6 with TRBJ1-3, with unresolved D. V was cut by 2 bases and J by 7 bases, with 3 bases left in between. The germline gives CDR1 SGHVS, CDR2 FNYEAQ. This CDR3 has 11 amino acids. The complete variable domain, with remaining parts taken from reference TRBV7-6 and TRBJ1-3, reads GAGVSQSPRYKVTKRGQDVALRCDPISGHVSLYWYRQALGQGPEFLTYFNYEAQQDKSGLPNDRFSAERPEGSISTLTIQRTEQRDSAMYRCASSLTNTIYFGEGSWLTVV.

The chain carries TRBV5-1 and TRBJ2-1, with D perhaps TRBD1 or TRBD2 (5 bases each). Germline V gene data show CDR1 as SGHRS and CDR2 as YFSETQ. Trimming stripped 4 bases from V and 10 bases from J, with 21 bases between. This CDR3 has 15 amino acids. CDR3 region: CASSLTRQGEGEQFF. CDR3 DNA sequence: TGCGCCAGCAGCCTGACGCGTCAGGGAGAGGGGGAGCAGTTCTTC. The entire variable domain, with the rest obtained from reference TRBV5-1 and TRBJ2-1, is as follows: KAGVTQTPRYLIKTRGQQVTLSCSPISGHRSVSWYQQTPGQGLQFLFEYFSETQRNKGNFPGRFSGRQFSNSRSEMNVSTLELGDSALYLCASSLTRQGEGEQFFGPGTRLTVL.

This clone was detected only a few times. This rearrangement joins TRBV5-1 to TRBJ1-2, with TRBD1 matching over 8 bases. Germline loops: CDR1 SGHRS, CDR2 YFSETQ. The CDR3 is 15 amino acids. The V segment lost 3 bases and the J segment 8 bases; nucleotides outside the gene matches: 12. CDR3 sequence (DNA): TGCGCCAGCAGCTCGGATACAGGGGGGGCTGAGGGCTACACCTTC. Translation gives CASSSDTGGAEGYTF.

The chain combines TRBV19 with TRBJ1-1; D gene uncertain. The V end lost 8 bases, the J end lost 0 bases, and 16 bases lay between the germline ends. From germline, CDR1 is LNHDA and CDR2 SQIVND (reference sequence). This CDR3 has 15 residues. The CDR3 loop is CASQRHPSMNTEAFF. The CDR3, as DNA: TGTGCCAGTCAAAGACATCCTAGTATGAACACTGAAGCTTTCTTT. The full variable domain, with the rest looked up from reference TRBV19 and TRBJ1-1, is DGGITQSPKYLFRKEGQNVTLSCEQNLNHDAMYWYRQDPGQGLRLIYYSQIVNDFQKGDIAEGYSVSREKKESFPLTVTSAQKNPTAFYLCASQRHPSMNTEAFFGQGTRLTVV.

V and J are TRBV5-1 and TRBJ1-4; D is uncertain. Germline-derived CDR1 and CDR2 are SGHRS and YFSETQ. Trimming removed 4 bases at V and 7 bases at J, with 14 bases between. The CDR3 contains 14 residues. The CDR3 DNA sequence: TGCGCCAGCAGCCAGCCGAGGGTAGCTGAAAAACTGTTTTTT. Its translation is CASSQPRVAEKLFF.

The chain recombines TRBV5-1 with TRBJ2-7; 7 bases match TRBD2. Trimming cost V 4 bases and J 2 bases; bases outside gene matches: 12. The CDR3 totals 16 residues. Per germline, CDR1 SGHRS and CDR2 YFSETQ. CDR3 nucleotide sequence: TGCGCCAGCAGCCCCGTCCCTAGCGGCAGTCCCTACGAGCAGTACTTC. It translates to CASSPVPSGSPYEQYF.

The chain is built from TRBV11-2 and TRBJ2-2; possible D gene TRBD1, 5 bases. Germline-derived CDR1 and CDR2 are SGHAT and FQNNGV. The CDR3 extends over 15 amino acids. V was trimmed by 3 bases and J by 4 bases, leaving 12 bases between them. As DNA, the CDR3 is TGTGCCAGCAGCTTGTCAGGGCAGATCACCGGGGAGCTGTTTTTT. Its protein is CASSLSGQITGELFF.

This clone showed up just once. This chain connects TRBV28 to TRBJ2-7; 9 bases agree with TRBD1. CDR3 length: 19 residues. Looked up from germline, CDR1 is MDHEN and CDR2 is SYDVKM. V shed 4 bases, J shed 2 bases, and the junction held 18 bases outside the gene matches. CDR3 nucleotide sequence: TGTGCCAGCAGTTCGGGGCTTACTGGACAGGGGTGGAGGACCTACGAGCAGTACTTC. As protein: CASSSGLTGQGWRTYEQYF.

V usage is TRBV5-4 and J usage is TRBJ1-1; weak D call: TRBD1 (5 bases). The germline V gene encodes CDR1 SGHNT and CDR2 YYREEE (reference sequence). There are 15 residues in the CDR3. The V gene lost 3 bases and the J gene lost 0 bases, with 12 bases spanning the gap. The DNA for the CDR3 is TGTGCCAGCAGCTCCCTGGGACGGCTGAACACTGAAGCTTTCTTT. Protein sequence: CASSSLGRLNTEAFF.